This passage covers 2 T cell receptor beta chains from one sample sequenced in a study of blood T cell repertoires in COVID-19. Sequencing used immunoSEQ multiplex PCR; TCRdb keeps in-frame clones, though not all of them. Found here are about 280,000 clones, approximately 85% of them singletons; the top ten hold about 5.1%. The sequenced sample was peripheral blood. The receptors derive from a man over 45 with active or convalescent COVID-19.

This chain uses TRBV27 with TRBJ1-3; D call uncertain. Germline-derived CDR1 and CDR2 are MNHEY and SMNVEV (reference sequence). CDR3 length: 16 amino acids. V lost 6 bases, J lost 0 bases, and 15 bases lay in between. CDR3 DNA sequence: TGTGCCAGCAGCTCCCTAGAGGCTTACTCTGGAAACACCATATATTTT. Its protein product is CASSSLEAYSGNTIYF.

V usage is TRBV11-2 and J usage is TRBJ1-2; D remains unclear. Germline V gene data show CDR1 as SGHAT and CDR2 as FQNNGV. Trimming removed 5 bases from V and 8 bases from J, with 9 bases in between. There are 11 residues in the CDR3. The CDR3 region is CASSVGLGYTF. Here the CDR3 DNA reads TGTGCCAGCAGCGTCGGACTCGGCTACACCTTC.